The following is a TCR beta chain sequence with its context. This clonotype showed up just a few times. This clone's antigen is unknown. It has no much larger one-base neighbor in the sample; base qualities were not kept. The cysteine opens and the phenylalanine closes a CDR3 of 13 amino acids. CDR3 DNA only is kept here, 39 bases in frame from base 1. The germline V gene (reference sequence) provides CDR1 MNHNY and CDR2 SVGAGI. V is shortened by 7 bases, J by 2 bases, and the region joining them spans 11 bases. The sample's treatment or condition label is to be understood as: allogeneic hematopoietic cell transplantation with graft depleted of TCRalphabeta T cells and CD19 B cells. The transplant recipients were children given TCRalphabeta/CD19-depleted allogeneic hematopoietic cell grafts. This sample was included in a study of T-cell reconstitution after alpha-beta-depleted transplantation in children (dated by TCRdb to the mid-2010s). The study in broad terms: T-cell immune reconstitution after TCRalphabeta/CD19-depleted allogeneic hematopoietic cell transplantation in children was quantitatively tracked in the study by means of TCR repertoire profiling. Broader findings and caveats from the paper: About two months after transplant, the apparently early recovery of alphabetaT-cell counts reportedly depended on just several hundred clones that had expanded rapidly and came from non-depleted graft cells. Over the following months the frequencies of hyperexpanded clones went down, and after one year T-cell counts and TCRbeta diversity were mostly credited to newly produced T cells. In some patients, the high TCRbeta diversity seen at day 60 was put down to recipient T cells and intrathymic progenitors that had survived conditioning.

The library was made by PCR. Sequenced on an Illumina HiSeq 2500. Molecular barcoding was employed in the preparation of TCR libraries, with unique molecular identifiers being used to normalize TCRbeta repertoire quantification. Using fastp at Q25 and MiXCR, TCRdb reprocessed the public reads and kept productive beta chains. Identical CDR3 proteins give one entry, which carries the most common genes and DNA. The sample table shows some 95,000 distinct CDR3 sequences, and 20% to 25% are seen once. The ten top clones hold about 20% of the sample. The sequence came from a boy between 2 and 10 years old with acute lymphoblastic leukemia, due to receive a stem cell transplant. Sample: PBMCs, taken before TCRalphabeta/CD19-depleted stem cell transplant. The V and J segments used are TRBV6-6 and TRBJ1-2, and the D gene may be TRBD1, 6 bases matching. The CDR3 region has the sequence CASTLGQNYGYTF. Read as DNA, the sequence is TGTGCCAGCACCCTTGGACAGAACTATGGCTACACCTTC.